This T cell receptor beta chain is drawn from a study of shared clonotypes between healthy human individuals. Every contributor of samples was a Caucasian grown-up residing in Nashville, Tennessee. About this clone: A far bigger clonotype differs at one base, so this is likely a read error.

Assay: immunoSEQ multiplex PCR; the TCRdb copy retains only in-frame clones and omits some. The table has about 560,000 clones, around 80% seen once. CDR1 MDHEN and CDR2 SYDVKM come from the germline V gene. The CDR3 has 14 residues. Trimming stripped 6 bases from V and 8 bases from J, with 19 bases between. The clonotype originates from a woman aged 40 to 50 in good health. Some clones in this sample may be carry-over from other donors' samples. The material sequenced was PBMCs. The V and J genes are TRBV28 and TRBJ1-2; D is possibly TRBD1 (5 bases). The CDR3 here is CASSDRDGDQGYTF. The DNA for the CDR3 is TGTGCCAGCAGCGACCGGGACGGCGATCAGGGCTACACCTTC.